The rows below give T cell receptor beta chains drawn from one sample of a study of T cells in Graves' hyperthyroidism and ophthalmopathy. TCRdb passed the multiplex PCR reads through MiXCR, listing each CDR3 protein once. The table records hundreds of thousands of distinct CDR3 sequences, roughly 24% of them present only once. Sequencing was carried out using blood. The source is a woman in her 30s with Graves' ophthalmopathy. CDR3s include the opening cysteine and the closing phenylalanine or tryptophan. A D gene is named only where the DNA matches it firmly. Size tells how often a clone was seen (once, few, many) or the class of an expanded clone, and some rows leave it out.

CDR3 protein | CDR3 DNA | D gene | J gene | V gene | clone size
CASTMQGMNTEAFF | TGTGCCAGCACCATGCAGGGGATGAACACTGAAGCTTTCTTT | . | TRBJ1-1 | TRBV28 | many
CASSLPFNGYTF | TGTGCCAGCAGCTTGCCCTTCAACGGCTACACCTTC | . | TRBJ1-2 | TRBV7-9 | many
CASSYGGGERAFF | TGTGCCAGCAGTTACGGGGGAGGCGAACGGGCTTTCTTT | . | TRBJ1-1 | TRBV6-5 | .
CGVRQPSSYEQYF | TGCGGCGTACGACAGCCCTCCTCCTACGAGCAGTACTTC | . | TRBJ2-7 | TRBV29-1 | .
CASSPIQDKLNTEAFF | TGTGCCAGCAGTCCTATTCAGGACAAATTGAACACTGAAGCTTTCTTT | . | TRBJ1-1 | TRBV6-1 | few
CASMGTETHYGYTF | TGTGCCAGCATGGGGACAGAGACTCATTATGGCTACACCTTC | TRBD1 | TRBJ1-2 | TRBV12-3/TRBV12-4 | .
CSAPGRGARETGELFF | TGCAGTGCCCCCGGCAGGGGGGCTAGGGAAACCGGGGAGCTGTTTTTT | . | TRBJ2-2 | TRBV20-1 | .
CASRRVVSEQYF | TGTGCCAGCAGAAGGGTAGTCAGCGAGCAGTACTTC | . | TRBJ2-7 | TRBV6-5 | many
CATSREGLRFLNTEAFF | TGTGCCACCAGCAGAGAGGGCCTCCGGTTTCTGAACACTGAAGCTTTCTTT | . | TRBJ1-1 | TRBV15 | .
CASSSGTGGVYEQYF | TGCGCCAGCAGCTCAGGGACAGGGGGAGTCTACGAGCAGTACTTC | TRBD1 | TRBJ2-7 | TRBV5-1 | few
CASSELGLAGMDTGELFF | TGCGCCAGCAGTGAGCTTGGACTAGCGGGGATGGACACCGGGGAGCTGTTTTTT | TRBD2 | TRBJ2-2 | TRBV10-1 | many
CASSDTGGYGYTF | TGTGCCAGCAGTGATACAGGTGGCTATGGCTACACCTTC | . | TRBJ1-2 | TRBV6-1 | many
CASSWDRGRYEQYF | TGTGCCAGCAGCTGGGACAGGGGGCGTTACGAGCAGTACTTC | TRBD1 | TRBJ2-7 | TRBV7-2 | few
CASMSGADITEAFF | TGTGCCAGCATGTCAGGTGCGGATATCACTGAAGCTTTCTTT | . | TRBJ1-1 | TRBV12-3/TRBV12-4 | .
CASSPSVRGGYEQYF | TGTGCCAGCAGCCCATCGGTGCGCGGAGGCTACGAGCAGTACTTC | . | TRBJ2-7 | TRBV14 | many
CASSPLKNYLPWQGGFYTEAFF | TGCGCCAGCAGCCCACTGAAGAATTATCTACCGTGGCAGGGGGGTTTCTACACTGAAGCTTTCTTT | TRBD1 | TRBJ1-1 | TRBV5-1 | .
CASSQDRLYAFF | TGTGCCAGCAGCCAAGACAGATTGTACGCTTTCTTT | . | TRBJ1-1 | TRBV3-1 | few
CASSDWGRSSYNSPLHF | TGTGCCAGCAGTGATTGGGGTCGGAGCTCCTATAATTCACCCCTCCACTTT | . | TRBJ1-6 | TRBV6-1 | many
CASSSGSGGQETQYF | TGTGCCAGCAGTTCGGGGTCGGGGGGCCAAGAGACCCAGTACTTC | TRBD2 | TRBJ2-5 | TRBV28 | once
CASSLGLAGGSTYEQYF | TGTGCCAGCAGTTTGGGGCTAGCGGGAGGCAGCACCTACGAGCAGTACTTC | TRBD2 | TRBJ2-7 | TRBV12-3/TRBV12-4 | many
CANLPLGQLTGELFF | TGTGCCAACCTTCCCCTCGGACAGCTAACCGGGGAGCTGTTTTTT | . | TRBJ2-2 | TRBV6-4 | many
CASSVHAGELFF | TGTGCCAGCAGTGTCCACGCCGGGGAGCTGTTTTTT | . | TRBJ2-2 | TRBV6-1 | many
CASSIRAESYEQYF | TGTGCCAGCAGCATCCGCGCGGAGTCCTACGAGCAGTACTTC | . | TRBJ2-7 | TRBV7-9 | many
CSATGLLYEQYF | TGCAGTGCAACCGGGCTCCTCTACGAGCAGTACTTC | . | TRBJ2-7 | TRBV20-1 | many
CASSPKGDYGFTF | TGTGCCAGCAGTCCTAAGGGAGACTATGGCTTCACCTTC | . | TRBJ1-2 | TRBV7-9 | few
CSARVQGSPNTEAFF | TGCAGTGCTAGAGTACAGGGGTCACCGAACACTGAAGCTTTCTTT | TRBD1 | TRBJ1-1 | TRBV20-1 | many
CASSLGVDGAGNQPQHF | TGCGCCAGCAGCTTGGGTGTCGACGGGGCCGGCAATCAGCCCCAGCATTTT | . | TRBJ1-5 | TRBV5-1 | many
CASSSPGQQNTEAFF | TGTGCCAGCAGTTCCCCAGGACAGCAGAACACTGAAGCTTTCTTT | . | TRBJ1-1 | TRBV12-3/TRBV12-4 | many
CASRGQRDTEAFF | TGTGCCAGCAGAGGACAACGCGACACTGAAGCTTTCTTT | . | TRBJ1-1 | TRBV2 | many
CASSQDGRDGQPQHF | TGTGCCAGCAGCCAAGATGGGAGGGATGGTCAGCCCCAGCATTTT | . | TRBJ1-5 | TRBV4-2 | .
CASSGTGTLTEAFF | TGTGCCAGCAGCGGGACAGGGACCCTGACTGAAGCTTTCTTT | TRBD1 | TRBJ1-1 | TRBV9 | many
CATSRDGAGTPTRVYF | TGTGCCACCAGCAGAGATGGGGCAGGGACTCCTACGAGGGTGTACTTC | . | TRBJ2-7 | TRBV15 | .
CASSFHREDSPLHF | TGTGCCAGCAGTTTCCACAGGGAGGATTCACCCCTCCACTTT | . | TRBJ1-6 | TRBV2 | .
CAAAEVVNTEAFF | TGTGCCGCGGCCGAGGTTGTGAACACTGAAGCTTTCTTT | . | TRBJ1-1 | TRBV10-3 | many
CASRKQGTGELFF | TGTGCCAGCAGGAAACAAGGCACCGGGGAGCTGTTTTTT | . | TRBJ2-2 | TRBV27 | many
CASSLGGPPTGELFF | TGTGCCAGCAGTTTAGGGGGTCCCCCGACCGGGGAGCTGTTTTTT | . | TRBJ2-2 | TRBV12-3/TRBV12-4 | .
CASSSLRFGGVQETQYF | TGTGCCAGCAGTTCGCTTCGTTTTGGGGGGGTGCAAGAGACCCAGTACTTC | TRBD2 | TRBJ2-5 | TRBV6-5 | many
CSATRRRREETQYF | TGCAGTGCCACACGAAGGCGGCGGGAGGAGACCCAGTACTTC | TRBD2 | TRBJ2-5 | TRBV20-1 | .
CASSQEASGNIQYF | TGTGCCAGCAGCCAAGAGGCTAGCGGAAACATTCAGTACTTC | TRBD2 | TRBJ2-4 | TRBV14 | many
CATSRVGRVYEQYF | TGTGCCACCAGCAGAGTCGGGAGGGTGTACGAGCAGTACTTC | TRBD2 | TRBJ2-7 | TRBV15 | .
CAWSVTGFGQPQHF | TGTGCCTGGAGTGTTACAGGGTTTGGACAGCCCCAGCATTTT | . | TRBJ1-5 | TRBV30 | few
CASSSPGATQYF | TGTGCCAGCAGTTCCCCAGGGGCAACCCAGTACTTC | . | TRBJ2-5 | TRBV12-3/TRBV12-4 | many
CASSLGTGASNTEAFF | TGTGCCAGCAGTTTGGGGACAGGGGCCTCCAACACTGAAGCTTTCTTT | TRBD1 | TRBJ1-1 | TRBV12-3/TRBV12-4 | many
CASSSTRQGRETQYF | TGTGCCAGCAGCTCGACAAGACAGGGACGAGAGACCCAGTACTTC | TRBD1 | TRBJ2-5 | TRBV7-2 | many
CASSPSEGIYTGELFF | TGTGCCAGCAGCCCTTCGGAGGGCATATACACCGGGGAGCTGTTTTTT | . | TRBJ2-2 | TRBV7-6 | .